The clone carrying this T cell receptor (beta chain) was observed a single time. These data are taken from a study of blood T cell repertoires in COVID-19. Study-level information: The study drew acute and convalescent COVID-19 samples from the United States, Italy and Spain.

In the study's own analysis: Amplification with reference gene primers provided the estimates of nucleated cell counts. TCRdb's copy holds only in-frame clones and misses some; the assay was immunoSEQ multiplex PCR. Clone size and V and J calls were adopted from that table, with D and trimming inferred from the DNA. The data hold about 270,000 clones, with 65% to 90% observed a single time. The TCR sequence derives from a woman in her fifties or sixties with acute COVID-19. Sequenced: PBMCs or T cells enriched from blood (not recorded which).

The chain's CDR3 is CASSPRRTGYGYTF. The CDR3 coding sequence is TGTGCCAGCAGCCCGAGAAGGACAGGTTATGGCTACACCTTC. The chain combines TRBV11-2 with TRBJ1-2; the match to TRBD1 covers 7 bases. The V gene's germline CDR1 is SGHAT and CDR2 FQNNGV. The J segment lost 5 bases and the V segment lost 5 bases, leaving 8 bases of the junction unmatched. The CDR3 totals 14 residues.